Shown below are 9 T cell receptor beta chains from a single sample sequenced in a study of CD4 T cells in relation to SARS-CoV-2 and coronaviruses. The protocol was immunoSEQ multiplex PCR, while the TCRdb copy is restricted to in-frame clones and leaves out a portion. The repertoire holds some 43,000 clones, with roughly 87% as singletons. These receptors are not linked to any known antigen. The sequenced sample consisted of naive CD4+ T cells from PBMCs, cultured in vitro. Subset denoted: naive CD4+ T cells isolated by negative enrichment. The receptors were gathered from an adult with COVID-19.

This rearrangement joins TRBV6-6 to TRBJ2-3; 7 bases are a match to TRBD2. Trimming at V came to 5 bases and at J to 2 bases, leaving 7 bases not matched to a gene. In germline, CDR1 is MNHNY, CDR2 SVGAGI (reference sequence). The CDR3 is 15 amino acids. CDR3 in DNA: TGTGCCAGCAGTGCTCTAGCGGACCACACAGATACGCAGTATTTT. This gives the protein CASSALADHTDTQYF.

The gene calls are TRBV28 and TRBJ1-5, with 8 bases lining up with TRBD1. CDR3 length: 15 residues. CDR1 is MDHEN and CDR2 is SYDVKM in the germline V gene. The trim removed 6 bases at V and 7 bases at J, leaving 11 bases unmatched. CDR3 DNA: TGTGCCAGCAGGTCGCAGGGGGCGCCGCACCAGCCCCAGCATTTT. Translated, it gives CASRSQGAPHQPQHF.

The V gene is TRBV28, the J gene TRBJ1-1; possible D gene TRBD1, 6 bases. Per germline, CDR1 MDHEN and CDR2 SYDVKM. The CDR3 has 15 amino acids. The V end lost 6 bases, the J end lost 5 bases, and 19 bases lay between the germline ends. For the CDR3, the DNA is TGTGCCAGCAGATTAGAAGGGGGGGGCTGGACTGAAGCTTTCTTT. Protein sequence: CASRLEGGGWTEAFF.

The chain recombines TRBV4-1 with TRBJ1-6; tentative D call: TRBD1 (6 bases). Between the trimmed V and J ends, which lost 6 bases and 6 bases, there was a span of 15 bases. The CDR3 extends over 15 amino acids. Per germline, CDR1 MGHRA and CDR2 YSYEKL. The CDR3 nucleotides are TGCGCCAGCAGGAAGATCGGGACACTTAATTCACCCCTCCACTTT. As protein: CASRKIGTLNSPLHF.

V usage is TRBV4-2 and J usage is TRBJ2-4; 7 bases match TRBD1. Per germline, CDR1 LGHNA and CDR2 YNFKEQ. Trimming took 3 bases from V and 0 from J; bases not matched to a gene: 2. CDR3 size: 15 residues. The CDR3 protein is CASSQGQLAKNIQYF. CDR3 nucleotides: TGTGCCAGCAGCCAGGGACAGTTAGCCAAAAACATTCAGTACTTC.

J is TRBJ2-3 and V is TRBV19; D is perhaps TRBD1 (6 bases). The CDR3 has 16 amino acids. Germline CDR1 LNHDA, CDR2 SQIVND (reference sequence). V was shortened by 7 bases and J by 3 bases, with 20 bases between the two germline ends. CDR3 sequence: CASKVQGGVGTDTQYF. The CDR3 DNA reads as TGTGCCAGTAAGGTACAAGGGGGAGTTGGAACAGATACGCAGTATTTT.

In its sample, this clone was seen once. The J gene is TRBJ2-1, the V gene TRBV15; TRBD1 matches 9 bases. This CDR3 comprises 16 residues. V lost 5 bases, J lost 1 base, and 6 bases stayed unmatched. CDR1 is LNHNV and CDR2 is YYDKDF in the germline V gene (reference sequence). As DNA, the CDR3 is TGTGCCACCAGCCCGCAAGGGACAGGGTCCTACAATGAGCAGTTCTTC. This translates into CATSPQGTGSYNEQFF.

This chain joins TRBV30 and TRBJ2-1, with 8 bases identical to TRBD1. The germline gives CDR1 GTSNPN, CDR2 SVGIG (reference sequence). V shed 2 bases, J shed 6 bases, and the junction held 15 bases outside the gene matches. CDR3 length equals 17 residues. DNA for the CDR3: TGTGCCTGGAGTTCCCTCGGTACCAGGGGGCAGTTCAATGAGCAGTTCTTC. Its translation is CAWSSLGTRGQFNEQFF.

This clone was observed a handful of times. The chain recombines TRBV10-3 with TRBJ1-5, with D possibly matching TRBD1 (5 bases). The ends were cut back, 4 bases at V and 2 bases at J, with 21 bases in the middle. Germline CDR1 and CDR2: ENHRY and SYGVKD. This CDR3 has 18 amino acids. CDR3 in amino acids: CAISAAGARNSGNQPQHF. CDR3 sequence (DNA): TGTGCCATCAGTGCAGCCGGGGCACGGAATTCGGGCAATCAGCCCCAGCATTTT.